This T cell receptor beta chain was identified in a study of cytomegalovirus exposure and HLA in healthy donors. Points from the study as a whole: In a later analysis, compared with equally common non-associated chains, HLA-associated beta chains were more expanded.

The CDR3 extends over 14 amino acids. The junction had 5 bases not matched to a gene; V was cut back by 0 bases and J by 6 bases. The germline CDR1 and CDR2 sequences are GTSNPN and SVGIG (reference sequence). PCR used 60 Vbeta primers and 13 Jbeta primers. Sequencing used immunoSEQ multiplex PCR; TCRdb keeps in-frame clones, though not all of them. The sample shows 150,000 to 200,000 clones, roughly 80% of them seen only once. About this clone itself: Its antigen remains unknown.

The TCR comes from a man aged 50 to 59 in good health and CMV-seropositive. Sample: PBMCs. V is TRBV30 and J is TRBJ1-5; 7 bases align to TRBD1. In DNA form, the CDR3 reads TGTGCCTGGAGTGTAGGGGGCGCAGGTCAGCCCCAGCATTTT. It yields the protein CAWSVGGAGQPQHF. Using reference TRBV30 and TRBJ1-5 for the parts outside the CDR3, the full variable domain is SQTIHQWPATLVQPVGSPLSLECTVEGTSNPNLYWYRQAAGRGLQLLFYSVGIGQISSEVPQNLSASRPQDRQFILSSKKLLLSDSGFYLCAWSVGGAGQPQHFGDGTRLSIL.